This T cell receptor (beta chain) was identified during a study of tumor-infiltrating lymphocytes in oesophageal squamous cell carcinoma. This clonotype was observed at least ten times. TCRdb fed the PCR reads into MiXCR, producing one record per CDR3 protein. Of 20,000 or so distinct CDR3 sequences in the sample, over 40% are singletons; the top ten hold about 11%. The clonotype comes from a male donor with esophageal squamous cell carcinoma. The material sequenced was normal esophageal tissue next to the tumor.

Here the CDR3 reads CASSFVGNTEAFF. The CDR3 region has the DNA TGTGCCAGCAGCTTCGTTGGGAACACTGAAGCTTTCTTT. V is TRBV11-2 and J is TRBJ1-1; D gene unclear. Trimming shortened V by 3 bases and J by 1 base, and 6 bases separated the two germline ends. Germline CDR1 is SGHAT and CDR2 is FQNNGV. The CDR3 length is 13 residues.